A single sample gave rise to the 15 T cell receptor beta chains below, sequenced in a study of T cell responses to AZD1222 COVID-19 vaccine (dated by TCRdb to the early 2020s). The library relied on the immunoSEQ multiplex PCR assay. TCRdb provides this immuneACCESS table in a form limited to in-frame rearrangements. Some clones are lacking; in checked studies, under half of them reflect an unresolved V gene, and why the rest are absent is not known. This sample is represented by fewer than 90,000 clones; approximately 90% of them were singletons. Of the sample, approximately 10% falls within the top ten clones. Read against the paper, the sample's time point label means: about 28 days (+/-7) after the second vaccine dose. The sample here was peripheral blood, taken 28 days after the second AZD1222 dose. The receptors come from an adult who received the AZD1222 COVID-19 vaccine.

The J gene is TRBJ2-2, the V gene TRBV11-2; tentative D call: TRBD1 (5 bases). The V end was cut by 1 base, the J end by 2 bases, with 8 bases between. This CDR3 spans 15 amino acids. The germline V gene encodes CDR1 SGHAT and CDR2 FQNNGV. CDR3 sequence (DNA): TGTGCCAGCAGCTTAGGGCAGGGTAACACCGGGGAGCTGTTTTTT. As protein: CASSLGQGNTGELFF. The variable domain in full, with the rest retrieved from reference TRBV11-2 and TRBJ2-2, is EAGVAQSPRYKIIEKRQSVAFWCNPISGHATLYWYQQILGQGPKLLIQFQNNGVVDDSQLPKDRFSAERLKGVDSTLKIQPAKLEDSAVYLCASSLGQGNTGELFFGEGSRLTVL.

This clone was picked up a small number of times. The chain uses TRBV7-9 and TRBJ2-7; 7 bases are a match to TRBD1. From germline, CDR1 is SEHNR and CDR2 FQNEAQ (reference sequence). Losses at the gene ends were 7 bases for V and 5 bases for J; bases not matched to a gene: 8. This CDR3 region has 13 residues. DNA of the CDR3: TGTGCCAGCATCTTGGGGGACAGCAACGAGCAGTACTTC. This translates into CASILGDSNEQYF.

The rearrangement links TRBV15 to TRBJ1-5; 7 bases are shared with TRBD1. The length of the CDR3 is 13 residues. Germline CDR1 LNHNV, CDR2 YYDKDF (reference sequence). J was trimmed by 6 bases and V by 3 bases; bases with no gene match: 2. CDR3 coding DNA: TGTGCCACCAGCAGGACAGGGTTTCAGCCCCAGCATTTT. It codes for CATSRTGFQPQHF.

V gene TRBV5-4 combines with J gene TRBJ2-1, with D tentatively TRBD1 or TRBD2 (7 bases each). Trimming removed 4 bases from V and 2 bases from J, with 16 bases in between. The CDR3 is 16 residues long. Germline-derived CDR1 and CDR2 are SGHNT and YYREEE (reference sequence). CDR3 amino acids: CASSLWDSGAYNEQFF. In nucleotides, the CDR3 is TGTGCCAGCAGCCTATGGGACAGCGGGGCCTACAATGAGCAGTTCTTC.

The chain is built from TRBV5-5 and TRBJ2-7, with D perhaps TRBD1 (6 bases). Germline V CDR1 and CDR2: SGHKS, YYEKEE (reference sequence). The V end lost 4 bases, the J end lost 7 bases, and 18 bases lay between the germline ends. The CDR3 extends over 14 amino acids. The CDR3 loop reads CASSPTNTGLEQYF. DNA of the CDR3: TGTGCCAGCAGCCCGACTAACACAGGGTTAGAGCAGTACTTC.

The rearrangement joins TRBV6-5 to TRBJ1-1; D gene unclear. The germline gives CDR1 MNHEY, CDR2 SVGAGI. V lost 0 bases and J lost 1, with 6 bases in between. The CDR3 sequence is 14 residues long. The CDR3 spells CASSYSVGNTEAFF. In DNA form, the CDR3 reads TGTGCCAGCAGTTACTCGGTAGGGAACACTGAAGCTTTCTTT.

This chain connects TRBV4-1 to TRBJ1-5; D is unclear. V gave up 2 bases and J gave up 1 base, with 9 bases separating them. Per the germline V gene, CDR1 is MGHRA and CDR2 is YSYEKL. The CDR3 spans 15 residues. The CDR3, as DNA: TGCGCCAGCAGCCAAACGGCGGTGAGCAATCAGCCCCAGCATTTT. Protein: CASSQTAVSNQPQHF.

This clone was detected once. For the CDR3, the DNA is TGTGCCACCAGTGATCTACGGACTAGCGGGAGGGCCAATGAGCAGTTCTTC. This codes for CATSDLRTSGRANEQFF. The V call is TRBV24-1, the J call TRBJ2-1; 15 bases match TRBD2. CDR3 length: 17 amino acids. The ends lost 3 bases at V and 6 bases at J; junction bases unmatched: 5. Germline V gene data show CDR1 as KGHDR and CDR2 as SFDVKD.

The chain employs TRBV6-6 and TRBJ1-6; the D gene is possibly TRBD1 (6 bases). V gave up 10 bases and J gave up 4 bases, with 14 bases separating them. This CDR3 spans 14 amino acids. The germline gives CDR1 MNHNY, CDR2 SVGAGI (reference sequence). The CDR3 sequence is CATTGTTYNSPLHF. CDR3 nucleotide sequence: TGTGCCACCACCGGGACAACTTATAATTCACCCCTCCACTTT.

This clone was recorded once. The genes are TRBV18 and TRBJ1-1; D is undetermined. This CDR3 is built from 17 residues. V lost 1 base, J lost 1 base, and 16 bases lay in between. Germline V lookup: CDR1 KGHSH, CDR2 LQKENI. The CDR3 coding sequence is TGTGCCAGCTCACCACAGGTTGGGATTCCGTCGAACACTGAAGCTTTCTTT. Its translation is CASSPQVGIPSNTEAFF.

The V call is TRBV7-9, the J call TRBJ2-5, with D tentatively TRBD1 or TRBD2 (5 bases each). Germline V gene lookup returns CDR1 SEHNR and CDR2 FQNEAQ (reference sequence). The CDR3 has 14 amino acids. Trimming shortened V by 5 bases and J by 5 bases, and 15 bases separated the two germline ends. The CDR3, as DNA: TGTGCCAGCAGCCCAGCCGGGGCTAGGGAGACCCAGTACTTC. It translates to CASSPAGARETQYF.

The chain recombines TRBV3-1 (or the pseudogene TRBV3-2) with TRBJ2-1; D not certain. V was trimmed by 3 bases and J by 0 bases, leaving 9 bases between them. This CDR3 has 15 residues. CDR1 is LGHDT and CDR2 is YNNKEL in the germline V gene (reference sequence). This chain's CDR3 is CASSHGVSSYNEQFF. CDR3 in DNA: TGTGCCAGCAGCCATGGGGTCAGCTCCTACAATGAGCAGTTCTTC.

This chain links TRBV27 with TRBJ1-2; D gene uncertain. Germline CDR1 reads MNHEY; CDR2 reads SMNVEV (reference sequence). The CDR3 spans 14 residues. Trimming pared 5 bases from V and 4 bases from J, leaving 14 bases between. CDR3 sequence (DNA): TGTGCCAGCAGTATTGGAGGGTATCCCTATGGCTACACCTTC. Amino acid sequence: CASSIGGYPYGYTF.

The chain has TRBV5-1 and TRBJ1-1; 8 bases map to TRBD1. V was pared by 5 bases and J by 1 base, with 4 bases of the junction left unmatched. The CDR3 length is 14 residues. CDR1 and CDR2 (germline): SGHRS, YFSETQ. The CDR3 region has the DNA TGCGCCAGCAGAAACACAGGGGGGAACACTGAAGCTTTCTTT. The encoded protein is CASRNTGGNTEAFF.

The V and J genes are TRBV19 and TRBJ2-1, with 10 nucleotides matching TRBD2. V lost 2 bases to trimming and J lost 12 bases; unmatched junction nucleotides: 7. The germline V gene encodes CDR1 LNHDA and CDR2 SQIVND (reference sequence). The CDR3 runs to 14 residues. In DNA, the CDR3 is TGTGCCAGTAGTATATTGGCTAGCGGGAGATCGCAGTTCTTC. It specifies CASSILASGRSQFF.